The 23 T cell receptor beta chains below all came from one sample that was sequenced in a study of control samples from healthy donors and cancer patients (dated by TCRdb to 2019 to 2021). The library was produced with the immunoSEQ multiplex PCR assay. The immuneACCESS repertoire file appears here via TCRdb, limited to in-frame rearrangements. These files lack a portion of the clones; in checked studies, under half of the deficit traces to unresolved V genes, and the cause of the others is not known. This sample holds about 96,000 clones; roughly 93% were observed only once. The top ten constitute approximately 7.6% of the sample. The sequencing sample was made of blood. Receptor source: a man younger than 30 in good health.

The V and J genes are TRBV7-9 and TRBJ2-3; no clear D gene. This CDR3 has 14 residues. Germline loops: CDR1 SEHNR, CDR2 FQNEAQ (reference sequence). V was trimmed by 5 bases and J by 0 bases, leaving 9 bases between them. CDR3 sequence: CASSHAPSTDTQYF. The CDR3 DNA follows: TGTGCCAGCAGCCACGCGCCTAGCACAGATACGCAGTATTTT.

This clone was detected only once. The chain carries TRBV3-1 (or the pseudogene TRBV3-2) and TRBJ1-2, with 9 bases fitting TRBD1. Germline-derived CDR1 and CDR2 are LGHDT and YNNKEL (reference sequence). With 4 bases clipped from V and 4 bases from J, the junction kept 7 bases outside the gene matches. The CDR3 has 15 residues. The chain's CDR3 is CASSPGTGRTYGYTF. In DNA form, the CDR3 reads TGTGCCAGCAGCCCCGGGACAGGGAGGACCTATGGCTACACCTTC.

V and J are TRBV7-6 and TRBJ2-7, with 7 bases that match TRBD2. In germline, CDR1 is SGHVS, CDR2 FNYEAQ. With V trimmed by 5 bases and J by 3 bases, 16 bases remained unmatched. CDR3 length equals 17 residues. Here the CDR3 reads CASSPLTAGNLVYEQYF. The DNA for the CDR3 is TGTGCCAGCAGCCCCCTGACAGCGGGAAATCTCGTCTACGAGCAGTACTTC.

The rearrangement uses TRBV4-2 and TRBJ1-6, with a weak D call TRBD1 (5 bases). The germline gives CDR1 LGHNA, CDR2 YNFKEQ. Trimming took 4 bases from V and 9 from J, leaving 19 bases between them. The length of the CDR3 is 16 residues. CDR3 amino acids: CASSPRKSGLGSPLHF. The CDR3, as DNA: TGTGCCAGCAGCCCGCGAAAATCAGGGTTGGGTTCACCCCTCCACTTT.

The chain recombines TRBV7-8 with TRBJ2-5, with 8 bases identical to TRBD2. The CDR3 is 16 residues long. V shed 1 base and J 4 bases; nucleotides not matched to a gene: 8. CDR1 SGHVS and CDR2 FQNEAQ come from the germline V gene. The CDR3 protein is CASSLDRAGGGETQYF. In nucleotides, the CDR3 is TGTGCCAGCAGCTTAGACCGGGCCGGGGGGGGAGAGACCCAGTACTTC.

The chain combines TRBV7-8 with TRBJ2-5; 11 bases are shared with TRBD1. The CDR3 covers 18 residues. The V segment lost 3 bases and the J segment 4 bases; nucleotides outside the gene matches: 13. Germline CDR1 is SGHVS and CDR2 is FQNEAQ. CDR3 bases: TGTGCCAGCAGCTTTGGAATATCCGGACAGGGGGCTGGAGAGACCCAGTACTTC. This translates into CASSFGISGQGAGETQYF. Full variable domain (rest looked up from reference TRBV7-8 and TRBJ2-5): GAGVSQSPRYKVAKRGQDVALRCDPISGHVSLFWYQQALGQGPEFLTYFQNEAQLDKSGLPSDRFFAERPEGSVSTLKIQRTQQEDSAVYLCASSFGISGQGAGETQYFGPGTRLLVL.

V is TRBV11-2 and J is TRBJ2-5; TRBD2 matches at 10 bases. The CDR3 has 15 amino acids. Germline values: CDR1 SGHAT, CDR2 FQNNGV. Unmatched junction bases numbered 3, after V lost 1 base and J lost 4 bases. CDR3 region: CASSLVAGGRETQYF. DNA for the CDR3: TGTGCCAGCAGCTTAGTAGCGGGGGGTAGAGAGACCCAGTACTTC. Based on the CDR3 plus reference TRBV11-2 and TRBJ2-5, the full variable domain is EAGVAQSPRYKIIEKRQSVAFWCNPISGHATLYWYQQILGQGPKLLIQFQNNGVVDDSQLPKDRFSAERLKGVDSTLKIQPAKLEDSAVYLCASSLVAGGRETQYFGPGTRLLVL.

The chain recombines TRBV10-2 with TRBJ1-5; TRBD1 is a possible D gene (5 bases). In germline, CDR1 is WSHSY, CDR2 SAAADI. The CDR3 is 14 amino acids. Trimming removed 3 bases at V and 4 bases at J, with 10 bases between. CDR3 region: CASSEGTVNQPQHF. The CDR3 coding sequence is TGCGCCAGCAGTGAAGGGACGGTGAATCAGCCCCAGCATTTT.

The CDR3 nucleotides read TGTGCCAGCAGCTCCACGTGGTCACGGACCTATAATTCACCCCTCCACTTT. Translating gives CASSSTWSRTYNSPLHF. The genes are TRBV7-2 and TRBJ1-6, with no clear D. The V end was cut by 4 bases, the J end by 2 bases, with 15 bases between. The CDR3 sequence is 17 residues long. Germline V gene data show CDR1 as SGHTA and CDR2 as FQGNSA.

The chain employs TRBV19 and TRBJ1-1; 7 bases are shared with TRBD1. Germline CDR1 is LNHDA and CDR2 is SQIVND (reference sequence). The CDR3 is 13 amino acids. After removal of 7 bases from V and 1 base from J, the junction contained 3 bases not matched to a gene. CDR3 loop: CASTGQTNTEAFF. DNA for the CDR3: TGTGCCAGTACGGGACAGACGAACACTGAAGCTTTCTTT.

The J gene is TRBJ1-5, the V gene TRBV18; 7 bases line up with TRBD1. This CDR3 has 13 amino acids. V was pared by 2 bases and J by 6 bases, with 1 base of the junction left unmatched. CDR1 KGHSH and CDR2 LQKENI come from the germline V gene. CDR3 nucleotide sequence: TGTGCCAGCTCACCAGACAGGGCTCAGCCCCAGCATTTT. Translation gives CASSPDRAQPQHF.

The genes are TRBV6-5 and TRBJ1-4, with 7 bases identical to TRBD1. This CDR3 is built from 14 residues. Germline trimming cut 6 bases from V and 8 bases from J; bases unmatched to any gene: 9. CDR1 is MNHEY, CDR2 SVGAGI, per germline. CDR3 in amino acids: CASSLGQVSEKLFF. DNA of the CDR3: TGTGCCAGCAGCTTAGGACAGGTCTCGGAAAAACTGTTTTTT.

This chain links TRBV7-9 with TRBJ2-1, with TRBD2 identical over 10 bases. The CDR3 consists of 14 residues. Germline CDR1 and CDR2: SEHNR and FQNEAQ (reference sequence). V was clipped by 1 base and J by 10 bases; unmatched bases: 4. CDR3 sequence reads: CASSLVILAGEQFF. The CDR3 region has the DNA TGTGCCAGCAGCTTAGTTATACTAGCGGGGGAGCAGTTCTTC.

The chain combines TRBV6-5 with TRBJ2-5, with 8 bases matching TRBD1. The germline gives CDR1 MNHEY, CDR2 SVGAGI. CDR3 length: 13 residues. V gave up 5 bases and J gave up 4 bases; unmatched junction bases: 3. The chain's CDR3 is CASSMTGVETQYF. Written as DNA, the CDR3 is TGTGCCAGCAGTATGACAGGGGTAGAGACCCAGTACTTC.

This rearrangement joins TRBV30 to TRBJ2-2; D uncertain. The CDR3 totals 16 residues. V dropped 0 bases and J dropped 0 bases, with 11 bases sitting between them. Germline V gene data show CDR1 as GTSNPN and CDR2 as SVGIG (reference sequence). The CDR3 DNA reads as TGTGCCTGGAGTGTAGCCAGGCCTACGAACACCGGGGAGCTGTTTTTT. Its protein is CAWSVARPTNTGELFF.

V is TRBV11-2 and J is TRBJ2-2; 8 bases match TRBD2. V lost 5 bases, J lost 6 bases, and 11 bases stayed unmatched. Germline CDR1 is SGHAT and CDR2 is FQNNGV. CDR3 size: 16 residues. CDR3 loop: CASSVQAGVYSGELFF. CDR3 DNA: TGTGCCAGCAGCGTCCAAGCGGGGGTTTATTCCGGGGAGCTGTTTTTT. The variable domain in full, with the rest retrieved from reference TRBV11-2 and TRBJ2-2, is EAGVAQSPRYKIIEKRQSVAFWCNPISGHATLYWYQQILGQGPKLLIQFQNNGVVDDSQLPKDRFSAERLKGVDSTLKIQPAKLEDSAVYLCASSVQAGVYSGELFFGEGSRLTVL.

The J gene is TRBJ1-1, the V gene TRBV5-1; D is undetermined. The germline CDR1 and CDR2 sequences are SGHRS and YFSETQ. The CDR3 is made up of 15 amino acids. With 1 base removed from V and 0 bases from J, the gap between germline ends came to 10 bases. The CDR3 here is CASSLSQVMNTEAFF. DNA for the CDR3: TGCGCCAGCAGCTTGTCGCAGGTAATGAACACTGAAGCTTTCTTT.

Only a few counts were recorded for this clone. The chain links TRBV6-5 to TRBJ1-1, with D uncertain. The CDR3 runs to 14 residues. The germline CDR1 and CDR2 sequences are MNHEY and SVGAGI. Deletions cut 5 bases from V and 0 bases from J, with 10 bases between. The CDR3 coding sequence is TGTGCCAGCAGTCCATCTGCGATGAACACTGAAGCTTTCTTT. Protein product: CASSPSAMNTEAFF.

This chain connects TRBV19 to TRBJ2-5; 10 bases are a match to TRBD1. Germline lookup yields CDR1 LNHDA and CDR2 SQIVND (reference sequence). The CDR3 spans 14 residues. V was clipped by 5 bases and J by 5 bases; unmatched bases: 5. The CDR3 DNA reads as TGTGCCAGTAGTGCGGACAGGGGGATGGAGACCCAGTACTTC. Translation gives CASSADRGMETQYF.

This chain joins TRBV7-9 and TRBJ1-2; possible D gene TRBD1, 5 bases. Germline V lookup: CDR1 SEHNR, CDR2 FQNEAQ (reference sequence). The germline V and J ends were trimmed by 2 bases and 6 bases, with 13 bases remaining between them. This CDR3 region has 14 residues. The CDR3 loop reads CASSLLGPLNGYTF. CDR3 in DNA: TGTGCCAGCAGCTTATTGGGACCTCTCAATGGCTACACCTTC.

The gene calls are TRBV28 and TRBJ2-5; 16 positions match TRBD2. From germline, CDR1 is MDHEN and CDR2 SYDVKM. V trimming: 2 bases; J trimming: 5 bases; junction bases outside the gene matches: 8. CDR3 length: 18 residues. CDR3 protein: CASSLLGLAGGSGETQYF. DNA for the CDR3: TGTGCCAGCAGTTTACTGGGACTAGCGGGAGGGTCAGGGGAGACCCAGTACTTC. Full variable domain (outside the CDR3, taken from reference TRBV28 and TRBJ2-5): DVKVTQSSRYLVKRTGEKVFLECVQDMDHENMFWYRQDPGLGLRLIYFSYDVKMKEKGDIPEGYSVSREKKERFSLILESASTNQTSMYLCASSLLGLAGGSGETQYFGPGTRLLVL.

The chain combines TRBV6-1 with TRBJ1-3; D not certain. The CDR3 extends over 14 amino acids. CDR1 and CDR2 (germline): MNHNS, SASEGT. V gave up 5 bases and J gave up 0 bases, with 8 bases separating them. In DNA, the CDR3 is TGTGCCAGCAGTTTGAAGAGCTCTGGAAACACCATATATTTT. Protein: CASSLKSSGNTIYF.

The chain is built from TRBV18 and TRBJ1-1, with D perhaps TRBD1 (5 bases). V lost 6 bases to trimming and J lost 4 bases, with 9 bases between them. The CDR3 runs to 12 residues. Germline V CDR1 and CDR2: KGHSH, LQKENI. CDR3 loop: CASSPRVTEAFF. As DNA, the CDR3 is TGTGCCAGCTCCCCCAGGGTCACTGAAGCTTTCTTT.